The 7 T cell receptor beta chains given below trace back to one sample, sequenced in a study of response to subunit inactivated influenza vaccine. TCRdb ran MiXCR on the RT-PCR reads and lists one entry per CDR3 protein. Of 150,000 to 200,000 distinct CDR3 sequences in the sample, over 8.5% were seen once. Sample: CD8+ T cells sorted from PBMCs, taken 23 to 25 months after vaccination. The receptor source for this set is a man aged 50 to 69 who received an inactivated influenza vaccine.

V usage is TRBV9 and J usage is TRBJ2-7, with 9 bases identical to TRBD1. The V gene's germline CDR1 is SGDLS and CDR2 YYNGEE. The CDR3 extends over 14 amino acids. The J segment lost 5 bases and the V segment lost 3 bases, leaving 6 bases of the junction unmatched. Here the CDR3 DNA reads TGTGCCAGCAGCGATCGACAGGGGGACCACGAGCAGTACTTC. This sequence encodes CASSDRQGDHEQYF.

This clonotype was observed a few times. This chain links TRBV20-1 with TRBJ2-1, with D hard to call. The CDR3 consists of 14 residues. V was pared by 6 bases and J by 0 bases, with 12 bases between. CDR1 is DFQATT, CDR2 SNEGSKA, per germline (reference sequence). The CDR3 sequence is CSATDNHSYNEQFF. CDR3 coding DNA: TGCAGTGCCACCGACAATCACTCCTACAATGAGCAGTTCTTC.

This clonotype was picked up a small number of times. CDR3 loop: CASSLSVAGVAEQYF. CDR3 nucleotide sequence: TGTGCCAGCAGTTTATCGGTAGCGGGAGTAGCCGAGCAGTACTTC. This chain links TRBV27 with TRBJ2-7; 9 nucleotides line up with TRBD2. Germline CDR1 is MNHEY and CDR2 is SMNVEV (reference sequence). V lost 0 bases to trimming and J lost 6 bases; unmatched junction nucleotides: 6. CDR3 size: 15 residues.

There are many counts of this clonotype. The V gene is TRBV12-3 or TRBV12-4, the J gene TRBJ1-4; D may be TRBD1 (6 bases). V gave up 1 base and J gave up 5 bases, with 11 bases separating them. The CDR3 length is 15 residues. CDR3 protein: CASSLGDTQNEKLFF. The CDR3 DNA reads as TGTGCCAGCAGTTTAGGGGACACACAAAATGAAAAACTGTTTTTT.

This clonotype has only a few counts. The chain couples TRBV6-5 to TRBJ2-5; D possibly corresponds to TRBD2 (7 bases). The germline V gene encodes CDR1 MNHEY and CDR2 SVGAGI. This CDR3 has 16 amino acids. Trimming left V 2 bases short and J 5 bases short, with 18 bases between. The CDR3 DNA sequence: TGTGCCAGCAGTTACACTCCCGGCGGGGGCGGTGAGACCCAGTACTTC. Protein product: CASSYTPGGGGETQYF.

V usage is TRBV5-1 and J usage is TRBJ2-7, with TRBD2 as a possible D gene (5 bases). Trimming removed 3 bases from V and 2 bases from J, with 12 bases in between. This CDR3 comprises 14 residues. Germline loops: CDR1 SGHRS, CDR2 YFSETQ. CDR3 DNA sequence: TGCGCCAGCAGCTCGAAGGAGGCGGCCTACGAGCAGTACTTC. This encodes CASSSKEAAYEQYF.

This clonotype came up many times. The chain is built from TRBV28 and TRBJ2-1; no firm D call. Trimming cost V 10 bases and J 1 base, with 8 bases left between them. The CDR3 contains 12 residues. Germline V gene lookup returns CDR1 MDHEN and CDR2 SYDVKM. CDR3 loop: CATEGSYNEQFF. The DNA of the CDR3 is TGTGCCACCGAAGGTTCCTACAATGAGCAGTTCTTC. Full variable domain (missing parts from reference TRBV28 and TRBJ2-1): DVKVTQSSRYLVKRTGEKVFLECVQDMDHENMFWYRQDPGLGLRLIYFSYDVKMKEKGDIPEGYSVSREKKERFSLILESASTNQTSMYLCATEGSYNEQFFGPGTRLTVL.